The rows below give T cell receptor beta chains drawn from one sample of a study of tumor-infiltrating lymphocytes in primary liver carcinoma. TCRdb redid the calling of the multiplex PCR reads with MiXCR, one entry per CDR3 protein. The sample comprises some 110,000 distinct CDR3 sequences, about four fifths of which are singletons, and approximately 20% rests with the top ten. The sample was liver tumor tissue from sampling region 3. The receptor source for this set is a man in his forties or fifties with primary liver carcinoma and hepatitis B virus infection. Each CDR3 is given with its conserved first and last residue. The order of the fields is D gene, V gene, clone size, J gene, CDR3 protein, CDR3 DNA. The D gene is left open where the match is weak. The listing skips clone size in some rows; elsewhere it reads once, few, many or a size class.

d_gene: -
v_gene: TRBV29-1
abundance: many
j_gene: TRBJ2-3
CDR3aa: CSAAAQGVTDTQNF
CDR3nt: TGCAGCGCCGCGGCCCAGGGCGTCACAGATACGCAGAATTTT

d_gene: -
v_gene: TRBV4-2
abundance: -
j_gene: TRBJ2-2
CDR3aa: CASSPKRSTGELFF
CDR3nt: TGCGCCAGCAGCCCGAAACGTTCCACCGGGGAGCTGTTTTTT

d_gene: -
v_gene: TRBV2
abundance: -
j_gene: TRBJ2-2
CDR3aa: CASIEANRVTRELFF
CDR3nt: TGTGCCAGCATTGAAGCAAACAGGGTTACCAGGGAGCTGTTTTTT

d_gene: TRBD1
v_gene: TRBV29-1
abundance: many
j_gene: TRBJ2-2
CDR3aa: CSVQGQGNTGELFF
CDR3nt: TGCAGCGTTCAAGGACAGGGTAACACCGGGGAGCTGTTTTTT

d_gene: -
v_gene: TRBV7-9
abundance: -
j_gene: TRBJ2-7
CDR3aa: CARSLTPYKQYF
CDR3nt: TGTGCCAGGAGCCTGACCCCCTACAAGCAGTACTTC

d_gene: -
v_gene: TRBV11-1
abundance: -
j_gene: TRBJ2-3
CDR3aa: CASSSERSSVGARIDTQYF
CDR3nt: TGTGCCAGCAGCTCTGAGCGAAGCTCTGTTGGAGCCCGCATAGATACGCAGTATTTT

d_gene: -
v_gene: TRBV6-2/TRBV6-3
abundance: -
j_gene: TRBJ1-5
CDR3aa: CASSYRPNNQPQHF
CDR3nt: TGTGCTAGCAGTTACCGACCTAACAATCAGCCCCAGCATTTT

d_gene: -
v_gene: TRBV10-2
abundance: -
j_gene: TRBJ2-7
CDR3aa: CASKAASYVQYF
CDR3nt: TGCGCCAGCAAGGCGGCGTCCTACGTGCAATACTTC

d_gene: -
v_gene: TRBV12-3/TRBV12-4
abundance: -
j_gene: TRBJ2-7
CDR3aa: CDSSFGFSYEQYF
CDR3nt: TGTGACAGCAGTTTTGGGTTCTCCTACGAGCAGTACTTC

d_gene: -
v_gene: TRBV5-4
abundance: -
j_gene: TRBJ1-5
CDR3aa: CASSPGLSYQPQHF
CDR3nt: TGTGCCAGCAGCCCAGGCCTTAGCTATCAGCCCCAGCATTTT

d_gene: -
v_gene: TRBV10-2
abundance: -
j_gene: TRBJ2-1
CDR3aa: CASTDSRAGEQFF
CDR3nt: TGTGCCAGCACTGATAGTAGGGCCGGTGAGCAGTTCTTC

d_gene: -
v_gene: TRBV4-3
abundance: -
j_gene: TRBJ2-5
CDR3aa: CANSREGLPSETQYF
CDR3nt: TGCGCCAACAGCCGAGAGGGACTGCCGTCTGAGACCCAGTACTTC

d_gene: TRBD2
v_gene: TRBV29-1
abundance: -
j_gene: TRBJ2-1
CDR3aa: CSVGLTGGFYNEQSF
CDR3nt: TGCAGCGTTGGACTAACGGGAGGGTTCTACAATGAGCAGTCTTTC

d_gene: -
v_gene: TRBV7-9
abundance: few
j_gene: TRBJ2-7
CDR3aa: CASSLVTGGTYKQYF
CDR3nt: TGTGCCAGTAGCTTAGTGACAGGCGGTACCTACAAGCAGTACTTC

d_gene: TRBD2
v_gene: TRBV6-1
abundance: -
j_gene: TRBJ2-1
CDR3aa: CTSKEAGGIYNEQFF
CDR3nt: TGTACCAGCAAAGAAGCGGGAGGGATCTACAATGAGCAGTTCTTC

d_gene: -
v_gene: TRBV30
abundance: many
j_gene: TRBJ2-1
CDR3aa: CAWSHSNNEQFF
CDR3nt: TGTGCCTGGAGTCACTCTAACAATGAGCAGTTCTTC

d_gene: -
v_gene: TRBV3-1
abundance: few
j_gene: TRBJ2-3
CDR3aa: CASSQERDTQYF
CDR3nt: TGTGCCAGCAGCCAAGAAAGAGATACGCAGTATTTT

d_gene: TRBD1
v_gene: TRBV29-1
abundance: many
j_gene: TRBJ2-7
CDR3aa: CSVEFGNRGYEQYF
CDR3nt: TGCAGCGTTGAGTTTGGTAACAGGGGGTACGAGCAGTACTTC

d_gene: -
v_gene: TRBV29-1
abundance: -
j_gene: TRBJ1-5
CDR3aa: CSVVHALDQSQHF
CDR3nt: TGCAGCGTTGTTCATGCGCTCGATCAGTCCCAGCATTTT

d_gene: -
v_gene: TRBV6-2/TRBV6-3
abundance: -
j_gene: TRBJ2-1
CDR3aa: CASSYHLGNVQFF
CDR3nt: TGTGCGAGCAGTTACCACTTGGGCAATGTGCAGTTCTTC

d_gene: -
v_gene: TRBV30
abundance: -
j_gene: TRBJ2-7
CDR3aa: CAWTKDSYVQYF
CDR3nt: TGTGCCTGGACTAAGGATTCCTACGTGCAGTACTTC

d_gene: -
v_gene: TRBV24-1
abundance: -
j_gene: TRBJ2-1
CDR3aa: CVTRAHRGYNEQFF
CDR3nt: TGTGTCACCAGAGCCCACCGGGGGTACAATGAGCAGTTCTTC

d_gene: TRBD2
v_gene: TRBV6-5
abundance: -
j_gene: TRBJ2-3
CDR3aa: CVSNPGLAVKDTQYF
CDR3nt: TGTGTCAGCAACCCAGGACTAGCGGTAAAAGATACGCAGTATTTT

d_gene: -
v_gene: TRBV28
abundance: many
j_gene: TRBJ1-5
CDR3aa: CASSLQGRWNNQPQHF
CDR3nt: TGTGCCAGCAGTTTGCAGGGGCGGTGGAACAATCAGCCCCAGCATTTT

d_gene: -
v_gene: TRBV12-3/TRBV12-4
abundance: -
j_gene: TRBJ1-5
CDR3aa: CASSLAVIYSNRLQHF
CDR3nt: TGTGCCAGCAGTTTAGCCGTGATATATAGCAATCGGCTCCAGCATTTT

d_gene: TRBD1
v_gene: TRBV4-2
abundance: -
j_gene: TRBJ2-1
CDR3aa: CASSHAVGQRNNEQFF
CDR3nt: TGTGCCAGCAGCCACGCCGTGGGACAGAGGAACAATGAGCAGTTCTTT

d_gene: TRBD2
v_gene: TRBV12-3/TRBV12-4
abundance: many
j_gene: TRBJ2-3
CDR3aa: CASSKTPGLAGGPDTQYF
CDR3nt: TGTGCCAGCAGCAAAACCCCGGGACTAGCGGGAGGGCCAGATACGCAGTATTTT

d_gene: -
v_gene: TRBV11-1
abundance: -
j_gene: TRBJ2-7
CDR3aa: CESRLTGSGEYEQYF
CDR3nt: TGTGAAAGCAGGTTAACGGGATCGGGAGAATACGAGCAGTACTTC

d_gene: -
v_gene: TRBV10-3
abundance: -
j_gene: TRBJ2-1
CDR3aa: CAIIEQGRGGDELFF
CDR3nt: TGTGCCATCATTGAGCAGGGCAGGGGGGGTGATGAGCTGTTCTTC

d_gene: -
v_gene: TRBV29-1
abundance: -
j_gene: TRBJ1-1
CDR3aa: CSLGGGWGMNTKAFF
CDR3nt: TGTAGCCTTGGTGGAGGATGGGGTATGAACACTAAAGCTTTCTTT

d_gene: TRBD1
v_gene: TRBV9
abundance: few
j_gene: TRBJ2-7
CDR3aa: CASSVSGTGGFYEQYF
CDR3nt: TGTGCCAGCAGCGTATCCGGGACAGGGGGATTTTACGAGCAGTACTTC

d_gene: -
v_gene: TRBV5-1
abundance: -
j_gene: TRBJ1-1
CDR3aa: CASSLDSMNIEAFF
CDR3nt: TGCGCCAGTAGCTTGGACAGCATGAACATTGAAGCTTTCTTT

d_gene: -
v_gene: TRBV4-2
abundance: -
j_gene: TRBJ2-1
CDR3aa: CASSQDLMGDVGYNEQFF
CDR3nt: TGTGCCAGCAGCCAAGATCTGATGGGGGACGTCGGATACAACGAGCAGTTCTTC

d_gene: -
v_gene: TRBV10-3
abundance: -
j_gene: TRBJ2-3
CDR3aa: CAIRDSLGGDTQYF
CDR3nt: TGTGCCATCAGAGACAGTCTGGGAGGAGATACGCAGTATTTT

d_gene: -
v_gene: TRBV28
abundance: -
j_gene: TRBJ2-3
CDR3aa: CASSKTMLTDTLYF
CDR3nt: TGTGCCAGCTCTAAGACAATGCTGACAGATACGCTGTATTTT

d_gene: -
v_gene: TRBV5-1
abundance: -
j_gene: TRBJ1-1
CDR3aa: CASSEQNRMNTGAFF
CDR3nt: TGCGCCAGCAGCGAACAAAATAGGATGAACACTGGAGCTTTCTTT

d_gene: -
v_gene: TRBV29-1
abundance: once
j_gene: TRBJ1-1
CDR3aa: CSALRTDSNPEAFF
CDR3nt: TGCAGCGCTCTTCGGACGGACAGCAACCCTGAAGCTTTCTTT

d_gene: TRBD1
v_gene: TRBV4-3
abundance: -
j_gene: TRBJ1-6
CDR3aa: CASSSLDRGRNSPLQF
CDR3nt: TGCGCCAGCAGCTCCTTGGACAGGGGAAGAAATTCACCCCTCCAATTT

d_gene: TRBD1
v_gene: TRBV4-2
abundance: -
j_gene: TRBJ2-1
CDR3aa: CANSHAGGQGNNEHFF
CDR3nt: TGTGCCAACAGCCACGCCGGAGGACAGGGGAACAATGAGCACTTCTTC

d_gene: -
v_gene: TRBV6-6
abundance: -
j_gene: TRBJ1-3
CDR3aa: CASIWDPGPGNTIYF
CDR3nt: TGTGCCAGCATTTGGGATCCGGGGCCTGGAAACACCATATATTTT

d_gene: -
v_gene: TRBV21-1
abundance: -
j_gene: TRBJ2-7
CDR3aa: CASSIESGGGGADEQYF
CDR3nt: TGTGCCAGCAGCATAGAAAGTGGTGGGGGAGGAGCAGACGAGCAGTACTTC

d_gene: -
v_gene: TRBV5-4
abundance: -
j_gene: TRBJ2-1
CDR3aa: CASSLGSGLGGYTEQFF
CDR3nt: TGTGCTAGCAGCTTGGGAAGCGGGTTGGGGGGCTACACTGAGCAGTTCTTC

d_gene: -
v_gene: TRBV18
abundance: many
j_gene: TRBJ2-7
CDR3aa: CASSPSHDYEQYF
CDR3nt: TGTGCCAGCTCACCGAGTCACGACTACGAGCAGTACTTC

d_gene: -
v_gene: TRBV5-4
abundance: -
j_gene: TRBJ2-5
CDR3aa: CASSPTRVETQYF
CDR3nt: TGTGCCAGTAGCCCGACTAGAGTAGAGACCCAGTACTTC

d_gene: -
v_gene: TRBV12-5
abundance: large
j_gene: TRBJ2-7
CDR3aa: CASEGTGSYEQYF
CDR3nt: TGTGCCAGTGAGGGGACCGGTTCCTACGAGCAGTACTTC

d_gene: -
v_gene: TRBV29-1
abundance: -
j_gene: TRBJ1-5
CDR3aa: CSAGGGANQRQHF
CDR3nt: TGCAGCGCCGGAGGGGGTGCGAATCAGCGTCAGCATTTT

d_gene: TRBD1
v_gene: TRBV11-2
abundance: -
j_gene: TRBJ2-7
CDR3aa: CTSSLRWTGENEQF
CDR3nt: TGTACCAGCAGCTTACGATGGACAGGGGAAAACGAGCAGTTC

d_gene: -
v_gene: TRBV12-3/TRBV12-4
abundance: -
j_gene: TRBJ1-1
CDR3aa: CVSSSSDANTETFF
CDR3nt: TGTGTCAGCAGCTCATCCGATGCGAACACTGAAACTTTCTTT

d_gene: -
v_gene: TRBV4-1
abundance: -
j_gene: TRBJ2-1
CDR3aa: CASSQDPARGVDEQFF
CDR3nt: TGCGCCAGCAGTCAAGATCCAGCGAGAGGGGTGGATGAGCAGTTCTTC

d_gene: TRBD1
v_gene: TRBV6-2/TRBV6-3
abundance: -
j_gene: TRBJ2-7
CDR3aa: CASISQSPGTGMYEQYF
CDR3nt: TGTGCCAGCATTTCCCAATCCCCCGGGACAGGAATGTACGAGCAGTACTTC

d_gene: -
v_gene: TRBV19
abundance: few
j_gene: TRBJ1-5
CDR3aa: CASSLPNQPQHF
CDR3nt: TGTGCCAGTAGTCTGCCGAATCAGCCCCAGCATTTT

d_gene: TRBD1
v_gene: TRBV6-1
abundance: few
j_gene: TRBJ2-7
CDR3aa: CASSEESNRGVGSYEQYF
CDR3nt: TGTGCCAGCAGTGAAGAGTCAAACAGGGGCGTGGGCTCCTACGAGCAGTACTTC

d_gene: -
v_gene: TRBV11-1
abundance: -
j_gene: TRBJ2-7
CDR3aa: CVSMGKRSYEQNF
CDR3nt: TGTGTCAGCATGGGAAAGCGATCCTACGAGCAGAACTTC

d_gene: TRBD2
v_gene: TRBV12-3/TRBV12-4
abundance: -
j_gene: TRBJ2-1
CDR3aa: CTNFSGKQFF
CDR3nt: TGTACCAACTTTAGCGGGAAACAGTTCTTC

d_gene: -
v_gene: TRBV6-5
abundance: -
j_gene: TRBJ2-3
CDR3aa: CASKTPGPGTQFF
CDR3nt: TGTGCCAGCAAAACCCCGGGCCCCGGCACGCAGTTTTTT

d_gene: -
v_gene: TRBV11-2
abundance: -
j_gene: TRBJ2-1
CDR3aa: CASGFDMEQFF
CDR3nt: TGTGCCAGTGGCTTTGACATGGAGCAGTTCTTC

d_gene: -
v_gene: TRBV10-1
abundance: -
j_gene: TRBJ2-3
CDR3aa: CASSERGRGSTHTQYF
CDR3nt: TGCGCCAGCAGTGAGCGAGGACGGGGCTCCACACATACGCAGTACTTT

d_gene: TRBD2
v_gene: TRBV6-2/TRBV6-3
abundance: -
j_gene: TRBJ2-3
CDR3aa: CASRYAGESDTQYF
CDR3nt: TGTGCCAGCAGATATGCGGGGGAATCAGATACGCAGTATTTT

d_gene: TRBD1
v_gene: TRBV6-6
abundance: -
j_gene: TRBJ1-3
CDR3aa: CASIPPGGNGNTIYF
CDR3nt: TGTGCCAGCATTCCGCCAGGGGGGAACGGAAACACCATATATTTT

d_gene: -
v_gene: TRBV5-6
abundance: -
j_gene: TRBJ2-5
CDR3aa: CANSLEAIQETQYF
CDR3nt: TGTGCCAACAGCTTGGAGGCTATCCAAGAGACCCAGTACTTT